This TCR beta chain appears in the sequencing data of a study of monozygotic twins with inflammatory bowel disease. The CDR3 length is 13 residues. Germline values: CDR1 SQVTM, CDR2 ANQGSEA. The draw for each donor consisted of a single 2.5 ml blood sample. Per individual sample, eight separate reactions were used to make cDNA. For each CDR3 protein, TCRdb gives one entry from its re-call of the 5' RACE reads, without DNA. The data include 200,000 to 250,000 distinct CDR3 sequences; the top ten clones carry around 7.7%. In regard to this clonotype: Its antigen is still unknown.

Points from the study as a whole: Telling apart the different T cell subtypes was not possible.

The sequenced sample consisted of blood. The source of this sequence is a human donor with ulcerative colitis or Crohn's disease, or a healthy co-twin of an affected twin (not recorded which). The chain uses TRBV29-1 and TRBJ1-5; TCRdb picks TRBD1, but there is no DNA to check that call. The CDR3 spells CSVEEPARGPQHF.